The 23 T cell receptor beta chains below come from one sample, sequenced in a study of regulatory T cells in long-lasting Graves disease. Combining iRepertoire HTBI primers with Arm-PCR of CDR3 regions, the authors built TCR beta libraries. TCRdb processed the multiplex PCR reads anew with MiXCR; each CDR3 protein has one entry. The data contain over 350,000 distinct CDR3 sequences, about a fifth of them singletons. The sample's time point: persistent/refractory GD, antithyroid drugs over 5 years with positive TRAb. The authors made the TCR library using RNA they extracted from PBMCs. Sequences were derived from peripheral blood mononuclear cells (PBMCs), sampled when the disease was refractory, from a patient treated with antithyroid drugs. Receptors originate from a female donor with Graves disease.

The chain carries TRBV11-2 and TRBJ2-7, with 11 bases identical to TRBD2. The CDR3 is made up of 17 amino acids. Germline CDR1 SGHAT, CDR2 FQNNGV. The V segment lost 2 bases and the J segment 2 bases; nucleotides outside the gene matches: 8. CDR3 sequence (DNA): TGTGCCAGCAGCTTAATTCACCAGACTAGCGGGACCTACGAGCAGTACTTC. This gives the protein CASSLIHQTSGTYEQYF.

This clonotype showed up many times. The chain combines TRBV3-1 with TRBJ1-1; no clear D gene. The CDR3 loop spans 12 amino acids. Germline CDR1 is LGHDT and CDR2 is YNNKEL (reference sequence). Trimming removed 1 base from V and 7 bases from J, with 7 bases in between. The CDR3 here is CASSQVGFEAFF. The CDR3 nucleotides read TGTGCCAGCAGCCAAGTGGGGTTTGAAGCTTTCTTT.

The rearrangement joins TRBV4-3 to TRBJ2-7; no clear D gene. V was shortened by 0 bases and J by 4 bases, with 10 bases between the two germline ends. CDR1 and CDR2 from the germline V gene are LGHNA and YSLEER. The CDR3 totals 14 residues. The CDR3 sequence is CASSQDWSEYEQYF. The CDR3 bases are TGCGCCAGCAGCCAAGATTGGTCTGAGTACGAGCAGTACTTC.

V gene TRBV12-3 or TRBV12-4 combines with J gene TRBJ2-2, with TRBD2 matching over 9 bases. V was pared by 6 bases and J by 3 bases, with 11 bases of the junction left unmatched. CDR3 size: 17 residues. The CDR3 reads CASSRIAGVRYTGELFF. CDR3 DNA: TGTGCCAGCAGCCGAATAGCGGGAGTGCGTTACACCGGGGAGCTGTTTTTT.

Worth noting for this clonotype: A single base is all that separates this from a far larger clone, so a read error is likely. This chain uses TRBV6-1 with TRBJ2-7; TRBD1 aligns across 10 bases. Germline CDR1 reads MNHNS; CDR2 reads SASEGT. This CDR3 spans 13 amino acids. Trimming took 5 bases from V and 6 from J; bases not matched to a gene: 4. The CDR3 protein is CASSRDRGCEQYF. The CDR3 DNA sequence: TGTGCCAGCAGTAGGGACAGGGGATGCGAGCAGTACTTC.

Details on this clonotype: This may be a read error, as it is one base from a much larger clone. The rearrangement uses TRBV6-2 or TRBV6-3 and TRBJ2-7; TRBD2 is a possible D gene (5 bases). The CDR3 totals 14 residues. Germline V gene sequence: CDR1 MNHEY, CDR2 SVGEGT. In nucleotides, the CDR3 is TGTGCCAGCACCCGCAAAGCGGCAGCCTACGAGCAGTGCTTC. Residues: CASTRKAAAYEQCF.

This clonotype was recorded many times. The V and J genes are TRBV28 and TRBJ1-1, with TRBD1 as a possible D gene (6 bases). This CDR3 is 14 amino acids long. V was pared by 6 bases and J by 8 bases, with 19 bases between. CDR1 MDHEN and CDR2 SYDVKM come from the germline V gene. CDR3 in DNA: TGTGCCAGCAGCACCCGGAAGGACAGCCGGGAAGCTTTCTTT. Translated: CASSTRKDSREAFF. The whole variable domain, filled in from reference TRBV28 and TRBJ1-1, reads DVKVTQSSRYLVKRTGEKVFLECVQDMDHENMFWYRQDPGLGLRLIYFSYDVKMKEKGDIPEGYSVSREKKERFSLILESASTNQTSMYLCASSTRKDSREAFFGQGTRLTVV.

This clonotype was found many times. This sequence joins TRBV7-2 and TRBJ1-1; D gene uncertain. V shed 3 bases and J shed 5 bases, with 10 bases lying between them. The CDR3 length is 13 residues. Per the germline V gene, CDR1 is SGHTA and CDR2 is FQGNSA. CDR3 amino acids: CASSLIERTEAFF. The DNA for the CDR3 is TGTGCCAGCAGCTTGATAGAGCGGACTGAAGCTTTCTTT.

This clonotype was picked up a small number of times. This chain connects TRBV2 to TRBJ2-1; TRBD2 matches 7 bases. CDR1 and CDR2 from the germline V gene are SNHLY and FYNNEI. The V segment lost 3 bases and the J segment 3 bases; nucleotides outside the gene matches: 8. CDR3 length: 16 residues. Written as DNA, the CDR3 is TGTGCCAGCAGTGATTATGTGATAGCGGGCTACAATGAGCAGTTCTTC. Residues: CASSDYVIAGYNEQFF.

Note on this clonotype: A read error is possible here, since a much larger clone lies one base away. J is TRBJ1-1 and V is TRBV27, with D tentatively TRBD1 (5 bases). The CDR3 loop spans 14 amino acids. CDR1 and CDR2 (germline): MNHEY, SMNVEV (reference sequence). Trimming pared 3 bases from V and 1 base from J, leaving 9 bases between. CDR3: CASSLGPANTEAFF. DNA of the CDR3: TGTGCCAGCAGTTTGGGGCCGGCGAACACTGAAGCTTTCTTT.

At least ten counts were recorded for this clonotype. The J gene is TRBJ1-4, the V gene TRBV20-1; possibly TRBD1 for D (5 bases). The ends were cut back, 6 bases at V and 16 bases at J, with 21 bases in the middle. Germline V lookup: CDR1 DFQATT, CDR2 SNEGSKA (reference sequence). This CDR3 is 12 amino acids long. CDR3 protein: CSARDSGRTEFF. The DNA of the CDR3 is TGCAGTGCCCGCGACTCAGGGCGAACGGAGTTTTTT.

The sample holds a few counts of this clonotype. The chain links TRBV7-3 to TRBJ1-6; D gene unclear. In germline, CDR1 is SGHTA, CDR2 FQGTGA. This CDR3 contains 14 residues. The V end lost 0 bases, the J end lost 5 bases, and 5 bases lay between the germline ends. CDR3 in DNA: TGTGCCAGCAGCTTAACCGATCATAATTCACCCCTCCACTTT. It specifies CASSLTDHNSPLHF. Based on the CDR3 plus reference TRBV7-3 and TRBJ1-6, the full variable domain is GAGVSQTPSNKVTEKGKYVELRCDPISGHTALYWYRQSLGQGPEFLIYFQGTGAADDSGLPNDRFFAVRPEGSVSTLKIQRTERGDSAVYLCASSLTDHNSPLHFGNGTRLTVT.

This clonotype has a count of ten or more. The rearrangement uses TRBV6-5 and TRBJ2-7; D call uncertain. Trimming took off 2 bases at V and 2 bases at J, with 4 bases between the two ends. Per the germline V gene, CDR1 is MNHEY and CDR2 is SVGAGI. The length of the CDR3 is 12 residues. The CDR3 is CASSYGTYEQYF. The CDR3 coding sequence is TGTGCCAGCAGTTACGGAACCTACGAGCAGTACTTC.

In its sample, this clonotype was seen a few times. The J gene is TRBJ2-7, the V gene TRBV6-1, with D possibly being TRBD1 (6 bases). The CDR3 is made up of 14 amino acids. The V and J ends lost 4 bases and 6 bases respectively, with 16 bases between them. Germline V lookup: CDR1 MNHNS, CDR2 SASEGT. Here the CDR3 DNA reads TGTGCCAGCAGTGCGATTGGGGGCACAGGCGAGCAGTACTTC. It is translated as CASSAIGGTGEQYF.

This clonotype was recorded at least ten times. The rearrangement uses TRBV12-3 or TRBV12-4 and TRBJ2-2; weak D call: TRBD1 (6 bases). V was trimmed by 5 bases and J by 6 bases, leaving 10 bases between them. The CDR3 totals 13 residues. The chain's CDR3 is CASSGQLSGELFF. The CDR3 DNA reads TGTGCCAGCAGTGGACAGCTATCCGGGGAGCTGTTTTTT.

This clonotype came up many times. V usage is TRBV28 and J usage is TRBJ2-5; TRBD2 matches at 10 bases. In germline, CDR1 is MDHEN, CDR2 SYDVKM. CDR3 length equals 16 residues. Germline trimming cut 6 bases from V and 2 bases from J; bases unmatched to any gene: 9. The CDR3 nucleotides read TGTGCCAGCAGATCGACTAGCGGGCGCTCTCAAGAGACCCAGTACTTC. Translated: CASRSTSGRSQETQYF.

The chain carries TRBV14 and TRBJ2-7, with D uncertain. Trimming stripped 5 bases from V and 1 base from J, with 9 bases between. There are 13 residues in the CDR3. CDR1 and CDR2 from the germline V gene are SGHDN and FVKESK. The CDR3 protein is CASSELSSYEQYF. The CDR3 bases are TGTGCCAGCAGCGAGCTCTCTTCCTACGAGCAGTACTTC.

V usage is TRBV28 and J usage is TRBJ1-4, with a weak D call TRBD1 (6 bases). The CDR3 has 15 amino acids. The germline V and J ends were trimmed by 11 bases and 2 bases, with 18 bases remaining between them. Germline lookup yields CDR1 MDHEN and CDR2 SYDVKM. CDR3 loop: CAVTGGGGTNEKLFF. For the CDR3, the DNA is TGTGCCGTCACGGGAGGGGGAGGCACTAATGAAAAACTGTTTTTT. Looking up the rest from reference TRBV28 and TRBJ1-4 gives the full variable domain: DVKVTQSSRYLVKRTGEKVFLECVQDMDHENMFWYRQDPGLGLRLIYFSYDVKMKEKGDIPEGYSVSREKKERFSLILESASTNQTSMYLCAVTGGGGTNEKLFFGSGTQLSVL.

The chain is built from TRBV27 and TRBJ2-7, with TRBD2 as a possible D gene (6 bases). The germline CDR1 and CDR2 sequences are MNHEY and SMNVEV (reference sequence). This CDR3 spans 15 amino acids. The germline V and J ends were trimmed by 2 bases and 6 bases, with 17 bases remaining between them. The CDR3 reads CASSLAGSFLGEQYF. The CDR3 bases are TGTGCCAGCAGTTTAGCGGGATCTTTTTTGGGCGAGCAGTACTTC.

This clonotype was seen once. The genes are TRBV7-2 and TRBJ2-7, with 12 bases that match TRBD2. Losses at the gene ends were 5 bases for V and 1 base for J; bases not matched to a gene: 6. From germline, CDR1 is SGHTA and CDR2 FQGNSA. This CDR3 comprises 16 residues. CDR3: CASSPTSGSVSYEQYF. The CDR3 nucleotides read TGTGCCAGCAGCCCGACTAGCGGGAGTGTTTCCTACGAGCAGTACTTC.

The V gene is TRBV10-3, the J gene TRBJ2-6; no reliable D call. The CDR3 runs 15 residues. Trimming pared 3 bases from V and 0 bases from J, leaving 6 bases between. Germline V gene data show CDR1 as ENHRY and CDR2 as SYGVKD. This CDR3 is CAISDSTSGANVLTF. CDR3 DNA sequence: TGTGCCATCAGTGACAGTACCTCTGGGGCCAACGTCCTGACTTTC.

This clonotype was observed at least ten times. This sequence joins TRBV7-9 and TRBJ2-5, with TRBD2 matching over 14 bases. CDR3 length: 15 residues. The V gene's germline CDR1 is SEHNR and CDR2 FQNEAQ (reference sequence). The ends lost 3 bases at V and 7 bases at J; junction bases unmatched: 4. The CDR3 DNA reads TGTGCCAGCAGCTTGGGACTAGCGGGAGTGGGGACCCAGTACTTC. Encoded protein: CASSLGLAGVGTQYF.

This chain uses TRBV19 with TRBJ2-2; 11 bases map to TRBD2. The junction had 5 bases not matched to a gene; V was cut back by 1 base and J by 7 bases. The CDR3 is 16 amino acids. Germline CDR1 LNHDA, CDR2 SQIVND (reference sequence). The CDR3 loop reads CASSIVAGGPGGELFF. The CDR3 nucleotides read TGTGCCAGTAGTATAGTAGCGGGAGGGCCTGGCGGGGAGCTGTTTTTT.